This TCR beta chain was obtained from a study of blood T cells in healthy people across ages. The use of a sample-barcoded 5' primer and a J-beta primer mix characterized a second PCR of 7 to 11 cycles. Tags on each cDNA molecule came from a template-switch adaptor with 12 random nucleotides. From each sample, at least 2.5 million paired-end reads containing CDR3 were obtained. TCRdb passed the 5' RACE reads through MiXCR, listing each CDR3 protein once. The sample has around 690,000 distinct CDR3 sequences, around three fifths seen once. The authors isolated at least 6 million PBMCs per sample. About this clonotype itself: Its cognate antigen is unknown.

Overall study findings and caveats: Expanded clonotype changes were possibly confounded by unknown donor CMV status.

Trimming cost V 7 bases and J 3 bases; bases outside gene matches: 3. Germline CDR1 SQVTM, CDR2 ANQGSEA. The CDR3 runs to 12 residues. What was sequenced was blood. This chain connects TRBV29-1 to TRBJ1-1, with 9 nucleotides matching TRBD1. This TCR derives from a man between 60 and 75 years old in good health. The DNA for the CDR3 is TGCAGCGGCCGGGACAGGGACACTGAAGCTTTCTTT. This gives the protein CSGRDRDTEAFF.